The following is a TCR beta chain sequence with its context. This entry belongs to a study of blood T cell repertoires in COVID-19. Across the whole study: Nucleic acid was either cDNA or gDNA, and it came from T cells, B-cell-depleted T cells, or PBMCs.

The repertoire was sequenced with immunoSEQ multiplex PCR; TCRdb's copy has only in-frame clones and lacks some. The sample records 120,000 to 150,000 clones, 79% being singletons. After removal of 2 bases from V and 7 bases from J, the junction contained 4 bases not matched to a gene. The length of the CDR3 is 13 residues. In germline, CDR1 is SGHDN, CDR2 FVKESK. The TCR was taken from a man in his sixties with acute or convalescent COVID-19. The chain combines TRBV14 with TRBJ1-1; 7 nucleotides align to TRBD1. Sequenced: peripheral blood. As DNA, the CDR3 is TGTGCCAGCAGCCAACCGGGACAGATTGAAGCTTTCTTT. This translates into CASSQPGQIEAFF.